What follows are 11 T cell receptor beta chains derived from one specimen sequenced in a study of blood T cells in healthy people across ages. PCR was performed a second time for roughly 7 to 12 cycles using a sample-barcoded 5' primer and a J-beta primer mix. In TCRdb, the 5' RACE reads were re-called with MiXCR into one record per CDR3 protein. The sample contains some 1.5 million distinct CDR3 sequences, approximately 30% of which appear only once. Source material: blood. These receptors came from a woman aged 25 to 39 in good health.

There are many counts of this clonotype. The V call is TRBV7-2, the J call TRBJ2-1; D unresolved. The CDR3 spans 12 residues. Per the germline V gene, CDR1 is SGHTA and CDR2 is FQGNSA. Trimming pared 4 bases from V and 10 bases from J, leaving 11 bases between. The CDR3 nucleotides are TGTGCCAGCAGCTCCTTGGGATACGAGCAGTTCTTC. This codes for CASSSLGYEQFF.

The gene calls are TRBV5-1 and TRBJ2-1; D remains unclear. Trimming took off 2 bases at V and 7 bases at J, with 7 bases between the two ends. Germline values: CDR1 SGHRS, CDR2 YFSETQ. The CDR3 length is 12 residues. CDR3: CASSFQANEQFF. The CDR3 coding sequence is TGCGCCAGCAGCTTTCAAGCAAATGAGCAGTTCTTC.

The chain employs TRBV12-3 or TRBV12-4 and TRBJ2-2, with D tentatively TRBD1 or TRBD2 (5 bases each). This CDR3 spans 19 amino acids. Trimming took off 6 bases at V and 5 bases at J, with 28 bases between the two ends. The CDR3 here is CASSPTDAGQPPGTGELFF. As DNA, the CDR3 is TGTGCCAGCAGCCCGACTGACGCAGGGCAACCTCCGGGGACCGGGGAGCTGTTTTTT.

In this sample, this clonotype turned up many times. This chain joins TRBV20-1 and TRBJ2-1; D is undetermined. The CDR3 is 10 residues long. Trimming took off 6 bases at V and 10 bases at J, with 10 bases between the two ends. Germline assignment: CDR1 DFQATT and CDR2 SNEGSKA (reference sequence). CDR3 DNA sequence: TGCAGTGCCTCTCTGGCGGAGCAGTTCTTC. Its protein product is CSASLAEQFF.

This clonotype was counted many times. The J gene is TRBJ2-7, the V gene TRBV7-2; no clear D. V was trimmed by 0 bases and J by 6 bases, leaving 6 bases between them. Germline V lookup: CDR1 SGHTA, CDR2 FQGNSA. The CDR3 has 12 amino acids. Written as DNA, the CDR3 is TGTGCCAGCAGCTTAGCGTTTCTCGAGCAGTACTTC. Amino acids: CASSLAFLEQYF.

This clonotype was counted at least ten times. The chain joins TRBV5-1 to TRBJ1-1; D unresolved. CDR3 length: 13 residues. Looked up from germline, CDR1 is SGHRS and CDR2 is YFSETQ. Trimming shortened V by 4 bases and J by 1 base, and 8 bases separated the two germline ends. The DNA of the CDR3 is TGCGCCAGCAGCACCCGACAGAACACTGAAGCTTTCTTT. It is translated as CASSTRQNTEAFF. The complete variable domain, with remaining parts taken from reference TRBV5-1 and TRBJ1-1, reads KAGVTQTPRYLIKTRGQQVTLSCSPISGHRSVSWYQQTPGQGLQFLFEYFSETQRNKGNFPGRFSGRQFSNSRSEMNVSTLELGDSALYLCASSTRQNTEAFFGQGTRLTVV.

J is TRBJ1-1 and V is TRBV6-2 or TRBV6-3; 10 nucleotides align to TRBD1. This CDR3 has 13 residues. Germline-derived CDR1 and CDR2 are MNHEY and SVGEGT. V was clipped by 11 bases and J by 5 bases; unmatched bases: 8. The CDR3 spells CASLGTGETEAFF. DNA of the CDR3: TGTGCCTCCCTGGGGACAGGGGAGACTGAAGCTTTCTTT.

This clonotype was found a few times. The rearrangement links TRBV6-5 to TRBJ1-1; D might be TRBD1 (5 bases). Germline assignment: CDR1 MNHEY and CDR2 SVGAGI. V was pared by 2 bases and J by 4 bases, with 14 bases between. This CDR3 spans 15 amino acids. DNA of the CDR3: TGTGCCAGCAGTTACAGAAGGGAGGGGATCACTGAAGCTTTCTTT. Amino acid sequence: CASSYRREGITEAFF.

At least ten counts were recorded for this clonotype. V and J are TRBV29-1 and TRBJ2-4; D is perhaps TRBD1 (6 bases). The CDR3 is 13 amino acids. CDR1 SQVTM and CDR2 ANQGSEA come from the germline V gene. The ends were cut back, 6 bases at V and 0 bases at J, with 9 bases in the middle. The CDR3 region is CSVTGLAKNIQYF. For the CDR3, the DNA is TGCAGCGTCACAGGGCTAGCCAAAAACATTCAGTACTTC.

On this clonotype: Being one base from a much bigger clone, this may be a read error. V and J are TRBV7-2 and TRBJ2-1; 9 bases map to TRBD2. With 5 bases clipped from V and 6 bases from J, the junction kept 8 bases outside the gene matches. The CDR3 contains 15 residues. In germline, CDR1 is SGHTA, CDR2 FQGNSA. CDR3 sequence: CASSKDALAGNEQFF. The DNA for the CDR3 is TGTGCCAGCAGCAAAGATGCACTAGCGGGCAATGAGCAGTTCTTC.

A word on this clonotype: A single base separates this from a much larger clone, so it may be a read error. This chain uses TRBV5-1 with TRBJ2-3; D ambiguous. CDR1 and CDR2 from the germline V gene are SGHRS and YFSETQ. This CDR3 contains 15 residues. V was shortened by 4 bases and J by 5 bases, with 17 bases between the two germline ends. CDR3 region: CASSANKGNGDTQYF. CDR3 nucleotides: TGCGCCAGCAGCGCAAACAAGGGAAATGGAGATACGCAGTATTTT.